This T cell receptor (beta chain) derives from a study of T-cell reconstitution after alpha-beta-depleted transplantation in children. Study-level results: Among T cells one year after transplant, newly produced cells accounted for most counts and diversity.

This clonotype was seen at least ten times. Its antigen remains unknown. Preparation of the TCRbeta library was carried out with unique molecular identifiers. TCRdb ran MiXCR on the PCR reads and lists one entry per CDR3 protein. This sample has just under 350,000 distinct CDR3 sequences, with 15% to 20% found just once. The CDR3 covers 16 residues. Per germline, CDR1 MNHEY and CDR2 SMNVEV (reference sequence). V was pared by 3 bases and J by 0 bases, with 0 bases of the junction left unmatched. The chain couples TRBV27 to TRBJ2-1, with 12 bases lining up with TRBD2. This receptor was identified in a male patient aged 2-15 years who had a stem cell transplant for acute lymphoblastic leukemia, so the T cells may come from the graft donor. The sample consisted of PBMCs, mostly from graft donor cells, taken 360 days after TCRalphabeta/CD19-depleted stem cell transplant. CDR3 sequence: CASSLTSGSSYNEQFF. For the CDR3, the DNA is TGTGCCAGCAGTTTGACTAGCGGGAGCTCCTACAATGAGCAGTTCTTC.